This record covers a single T cell receptor beta chain. The TCRbeta library was prepared with unique molecular identifiers. TCRdb independently ran MiXCR on the PCR reads; one entry per CDR3 protein. Of a few hundred thousand distinct CDR3 sequences detected, 25% to 30% appear once; the ten largest clones hold 36%. This entry comes from a study of T-cell reconstitution after alpha-beta-depleted transplantation in children. V gave up 4 bases and J gave up 5 bases, with 18 bases separating them. Germline loops: CDR1 SGHRS, CDR2 YFSETQ. The CDR3 has 15 residues. This receptor was identified in a boy under two years old with Wiskott-Aldrich syndrome, due to receive a stem cell transplant. V is TRBV5-1 and J is TRBJ2-5; D gene ambiguous. The sample consisted of PBMCs, taken before TCRalphabeta/CD19-depleted stem cell transplant. CDR3 DNA: TGCGCCAGCAGCGCCGGCGGTCAGCTTGGCGAGACCCAGTACTTC. Its translation is CASSAGGQLGETQYF.